This T cell receptor (beta chain) stems from a study of blood T cell repertoires in COVID-19. Study-level information: The cDNA or gDNA used as material had been derived from T cells, B-cell-depleted T cells, or PBMCs.

Authors' analysis steps: Reference gene primer amplification yielded estimated nucleated cell counts. Measured with immunoSEQ multiplex PCR; TCRdb has only the in-frame clones, and not every one. From that table come the V and J calls and clone size; the DNA was used to work out D and trimming. The sample lists 190,000 or so clones, roughly 90% seen once, with about 0.59% in the top ten. This CDR3 has 15 amino acids. Per the germline V gene, CDR1 is KGHSH and CDR2 is LQKENI. With 5 bases clipped from V and 6 bases from J, the junction kept 9 bases outside the gene matches. The genes are TRBV18 and TRBJ1-4; 7 positions match TRBD1. The receptor was isolated from a man aged 50-59 years with acute or convalescent COVID-19. Sequenced material: peripheral blood. This chain's CDR3 is CASSRGTGVDEKLFF. CDR3 DNA sequence: TGTGCCAGCTCAAGGGGAACAGGGGTCGATGAAAAACTGTTTTTT.